Presented here are 17 T cell receptor beta chains from one specimen sequenced in a study of blood T cell repertoires in COVID-19. Only in-frame clones appear in the TCRdb table, and some are missing; sequencing was by immunoSEQ multiplex PCR. This table has around 180,000 clones, 88% appearing once. Material: peripheral blood. The receptors derive from a man between 65 and 85 years old with active or convalescent COVID-19.

V gene TRBV12-3 or TRBV12-4 combines with J gene TRBJ1-2; D not certain. This CDR3 contains 13 residues. V was trimmed by 1 base and J by 4 bases, leaving 7 bases between them. The CDR3 DNA follows: TGTGCCAGCAGTTTAGACGGGTCCTATGGCTACACCTTC. Protein sequence: CASSLDGSYGYTF.

V is TRBV19 and J is TRBJ1-4; the match to TRBD1 covers 7 bases. Germline lookup yields CDR1 LNHDA and CDR2 SQIVND (reference sequence). V lost 5 bases to trimming and J lost 4 bases; unmatched junction nucleotides: 7. This CDR3 comprises 15 residues. The DNA for the CDR3 is TGTGCCAGTAGTGCCCTGACAGGGATTAATGAAAAACTGTTTTTT. Translated, it gives CASSALTGINEKLFF. Based on the CDR3 plus reference TRBV19 and TRBJ1-4, the full variable domain is DGGITQSPKYLFRKEGQNVTLSCEQNLNHDAMYWYRQDPGQGLRLIYYSQIVNDFQKGDIAEGYSVSREKKESFPLTVTSAQKNPTAFYLCASSALTGINEKLFFGSGTQLSVL.

V gene TRBV4-1 combines with J gene TRBJ2-3; 12 bases agree with TRBD1. The germline V gene encodes CDR1 MGHRA and CDR2 YSYEKL. The trim removed 8 bases at V and 2 bases at J, leaving 8 bases unmatched. This CDR3 comprises 16 residues. The CDR3 bases are TGCGCCAGCGGTACCGGGACAGGGGGCATCACAGATACGCAGTATTTT. It yields the protein CASGTGTGGITDTQYF.

The rearrangement joins TRBV5-8 to TRBJ2-1; 8 bases align to TRBD1. Trimming cost V 4 bases and J 4 bases; bases outside gene matches: 4. The CDR3 length is 14 residues. Germline CDR1 and CDR2: SGHTS and YDEGEE. CDR3 in amino acids: CASSHRTGYNEQFF. The DNA for the CDR3 is TGTGCCAGCAGCCATCGGACAGGGTACAATGAGCAGTTCTTC.

The chain recombines TRBV27 with TRBJ1-1; D may be TRBD1 (6 bases). V lost 3 bases and J lost 2, with 13 bases in between. This CDR3 is 15 amino acids long. Germline loops: CDR1 MNHEY, CDR2 SMNVEV (reference sequence). CDR3 loop: CASSFSPRGNTEAFF. The CDR3 nucleotides are TGTGCCAGCAGTTTTTCTCCCAGGGGAAACACTGAAGCTTTCTTT.

The chain links TRBV6-2 or TRBV6-3 to TRBJ2-7; tentative D call: TRBD2 (6 bases). Germline assignment: CDR1 MNHEY and CDR2 SVGEGT. The V gene lost 4 bases and the J gene lost 0 bases, with 10 bases spanning the gap. This CDR3 spans 14 amino acids. CDR3 sequence reads: CASSWGLASYEQYF. As DNA, the CDR3 is TGTGCCAGCAGTTGGGGACTTGCCTCCTACGAGCAGTACTTC.

This clone was observed a single time. The sample has other DNA sequences that encode this CDR3 too. The J gene is TRBJ1-5, the V gene TRBV24-1; no firm D call. The V gene lost 5 bases and the J gene lost 1 base, with 11 bases spanning the gap. The CDR3 length is 15 residues. The germline V gene has CDR1 KGHDR and CDR2 SFDVKD. This CDR3 reads CATSGSGGSNQPQHF. Written as DNA, the CDR3 is TGTGCCACCAGTGGTTCGGGAGGGAGCAATCAGCCCCAGCATTTT.

V is TRBV5-1 and J is TRBJ2-5, with D maybe TRBD1 (6 bases). Germline V gene data show CDR1 as SGHRS and CDR2 as YFSETQ. The CDR3 consists of 13 residues. Trimming removed 4 bases from V and 5 bases from J, with 12 bases in between. The CDR3 sequence: CASSPGTTETQYF. CDR3 in DNA: TGCGCCAGCAGCCCTGGGACAACCGAGACCCAGTACTTC. Looking up the rest from reference TRBV5-1 and TRBJ2-5 gives the full variable domain: KAGVTQTPRYLIKTRGQQVTLSCSPISGHRSVSWYQQTPGQGLQFLFEYFSETQRNKGNFPGRFSGRQFSNSRSEMNVSTLELGDSALYLCASSPGTTETQYFGPGTRLLVL.

The chain uses TRBV10-2 and TRBJ2-1; TRBD1 is a possible D gene (5 bases). Looked up from germline, CDR1 is WSHSY and CDR2 is SAAADI. The CDR3 is 11 residues long. Between the trimmed V and J ends, which lost 2 bases and 10 bases, there was a span of 6 bases. This chain's CDR3 is CASSERGEQFF. DNA of the CDR3: TGCGCCAGCAGTGAGAGGGGCGAGCAGTTCTTC.

The chain recombines TRBV3-1 (or the pseudogene TRBV3-2) with TRBJ2-2; D uncertain. The CDR3 extends over 14 amino acids. Germline lookup yields CDR1 LGHDT and CDR2 YNNKEL (reference sequence). Trimming stripped 6 bases from V and 1 base from J, with 9 bases between. CDR3 in DNA: TGTGCCAGCAGGGGCTTTGGGAACACCGGGGAGCTGTTTTTT. Translation: CASRGFGNTGELFF.

This clone was seen only once. The chain couples TRBV6-6 to TRBJ2-7; D is possibly TRBD1 (5 bases). The CDR3 consists of 14 residues. Trimming removed 8 bases from V and 7 bases from J, with 21 bases in between. The germline CDR1 and CDR2 sequences are MNHNY and SVGAGI (reference sequence). The CDR3 here is CASCEQGVTLEQYF. The CDR3 DNA follows: TGTGCCAGCTGCGAGCAGGGTGTCACGTTAGAGCAGTACTTC.

The gene calls are TRBV28 and TRBJ1-2, with no clear D. CDR3 length: 14 amino acids. Germline V gene data show CDR1 as MDHEN and CDR2 as SYDVKM. V was cut by 7 bases and J by 0 bases, with 12 bases left in between. DNA for the CDR3: TGTGCCAGCATTCCGCTCGGTGCTAACTATGGCTACACCTTC. This codes for CASIPLGANYGYTF.

This chain uses TRBV2 with TRBJ2-2; TRBD1 matches 10 bases. The germline CDR1 and CDR2 sequences are SNHLY and FYNNEI. CDR3 length equals 15 residues. V shed 10 bases, J shed 6 bases, and the junction held 11 bases outside the gene matches. For the CDR3, the DNA is TGTGCCACTGGCCGGGACAGGGGACAAGCCGGGGAGCTGTTTTTT. Its translation is CATGRDRGQAGELFF.

The chain uses TRBV19 and TRBJ2-2; 9 bases are a match to TRBD1. J was trimmed by 7 bases and V by 6 bases; bases with no gene match: 21. CDR1 LNHDA and CDR2 SQIVND come from the germline V gene (reference sequence). CDR3 length: 19 amino acids. The CDR3 DNA sequence: TGTGCCAGTAGACCACCGGGACAGGGTCGGGTTAATTCCTTCGGGGAGCTGTTTTTT. Protein: CASRPPGQGRVNSFGELFF.

The rearrangement joins TRBV24-1 to TRBJ2-1, with TRBD1 matching over 10 bases. Germline CDR1 reads KGHDR; CDR2 reads SFDVKD. J gave up 7 bases and V 7 bases, and 3 bases lay outside the gene matches. The CDR3 length is 13 residues. CDR3 nucleotide sequence: TGTGCCACCAGAGACAGGGGGCTTAATGAGCAGTTCTTC. Translated, it gives CATRDRGLNEQFF.

The V gene is TRBV3-1 (or the pseudogene TRBV3-2), the J gene TRBJ2-7; D may be TRBD1 (5 bases). Per the germline V gene, CDR1 is LGHDT and CDR2 is YNNKEL (reference sequence). This CDR3 comprises 16 residues. Between the trimmed V and J ends, which lost 4 bases and 3 bases, there was a span of 19 bases. The CDR3 DNA reads as TGTGCCAGCAGCCCAATTGGGGCCCAGGCTAACTACGAGCAGTACTTC. This gives the protein CASSPIGAQANYEQYF.

This rearrangement joins TRBV5-3 to TRBJ2-5, with 7 positions matching TRBD1. TRBV5-3 is reported as an ORF; its role is uncertain. The length of the CDR3 is 15 residues. The ends lost 3 bases at V and 5 bases at J; junction bases unmatched: 10. This CDR3 reads CARSWPDRDRETQYF. The CDR3 bases are TGTGCCAGAAGCTGGCCCGACAGGGATCGCGAGACCCAGTACTTC.